These 21 T cell receptor beta chains were sequenced from one sample in a study of blood T cells in healthy people across ages. A second PCR of about 7 to 12 cycles used a sample-barcoded 5' primer and a J-beta primer mix. Each CDR3 protein is one row after TCRdb ran MiXCR on the 5' RACE reads. Altogether some 1.5 million distinct CDR3 sequences are present, roughly 30% being singletons, with the ten largest covering 7.7%. The sample consisted of blood. The source is a woman aged 25 to 39 in good health.

This clonotype has more than one count but fewer than ten. This may be a read error, as it is one base from a much larger clone. The V call is TRBV29-1, the J call TRBJ2-7; either TRBD1 or TRBD2 may supply D (5 bases each). Trimming left V 6 bases short and J 5 bases short, with 20 bases between. The V gene's germline CDR1 is SQVTM and CDR2 ANQGSEA. The CDR3 spans 14 residues. CDR3 coding DNA: TGCAGCGTAACCCCGGGACGGGGTCCCAACGAGCAGTACTTC. Protein product: CSVTPGRGPNEQYF.

V is TRBV5-1 and J is TRBJ2-5; 8 nucleotides match TRBD1. Per germline, CDR1 SGHRS and CDR2 YFSETQ. Unmatched junction bases numbered 6, after V lost 3 bases and J lost 2 bases. The length of the CDR3 is 15 residues. The DNA of the CDR3 is TGCGCCAGCAGCTACCGGACAGGGACGCAAGAGACCCAGTACTTC. Translation gives CASSYRTGTQETQYF.

There are a few counts of this clonotype. This chain connects TRBV25-1 to TRBJ2-6; D is unresolved. Germline CDR1 is MGHDK and CDR2 is SYGVNS. Between the trimmed V and J ends, which lost 0 bases and 1 base, there was a span of 10 bases. CDR3 length: 17 residues. CDR3 bases: TGTGCCAGCAGTGAATATGGCTACGAATCTGGGGCCAACGTCCTGACTTTC. Translating it yields CASSEYGYESGANVLTF.

This clonotype was seen ten or more times. The chain uses TRBV7-2 and TRBJ2-1, with D tentatively TRBD2 (6 bases). Trimming took off 5 bases at V and 8 bases at J, with 19 bases between the two ends. The germline V gene has CDR1 SGHTA and CDR2 FQGNSA. The CDR3 has 15 residues. The CDR3 sequence: CASSARDSYSDEQFF. CDR3 nucleotides: TGTGCCAGCAGCGCCCGGGACTCCTACTCAGATGAGCAGTTCTTC.

In its sample, this clonotype was seen a few times. The gene calls are TRBV6-6 and TRBJ2-7; 7 positions match TRBD1. The CDR3 totals 13 residues. After removal of 2 bases from V and 7 bases from J, the junction contained 5 bases not matched to a gene. Germline V lookup: CDR1 MNHNY, CDR2 SVGAGI (reference sequence). The CDR3 nucleotides are TGTGCCAGCAGTTACAGGGGGCGCGGGGAGCAGTACTTC. Encoded protein: CASSYRGRGEQYF.

This clonotype occurred a few times. V usage is TRBV20-1 and J usage is TRBJ2-3; either TRBD1 or TRBD2 may fit D (7 bases each). Germline values: CDR1 DFQATT, CDR2 SNEGSKA (reference sequence). The CDR3 runs 14 residues. The V end was cut by 5 bases, the J end by 5 bases, with 17 bases between. The CDR3, as DNA: TGCAGTGCTTCCCGGGCCAGGGGGGGAGATACGCAGTATTTT. Translation gives CSASRARGGDTQYF.

CDR3 bases: TGCGCCAGCAGCCAAGACGGGGGCCGCAGACCATCACCCCTCCACTTT. Protein product: CASSQDGGRRPSPLHF. The chain links TRBV4-1 to TRBJ1-6, with a tentative D call TRBD1 (6 bases). CDR3 size: 16 residues. V was cut by 0 bases and J by 10 bases, with 16 bases left in between. Germline V CDR1 and CDR2: MGHRA, YSYEKL.

Turning to this clonotype: A much larger clone is a single base away; this may be a read error. The chain combines TRBV7-9 with TRBJ2-5, with 10 nucleotides matching TRBD1. This CDR3 region has 13 residues. Looked up from germline, CDR1 is SEHNR and CDR2 is FQNEAQ (reference sequence). The CDR3, as DNA: TGTGCCGGCAGCTTAGACGGGACAGGGGAGCAGTACTTC. Protein sequence: CAGSLDGTGEQYF.

The rearrangement links TRBV7-6 to TRBJ2-1; D is possibly TRBD1 (5 bases). The CDR3 is 16 amino acids. Germline V gene sequence: CDR1 SGHVS, CDR2 FNYEAQ. Trimming took 5 bases from V and 0 from J, leaving 14 bases between them. CDR3 bases: TGTGCCAGCAGCGATGACAGTTTTAGCTCCTACAATGAGCAGTTCTTC. This codes for CASSDDSFSSYNEQFF.

The chain couples TRBV29-1 to TRBJ1-2; the match to TRBD1 covers 11 bases. Looked up from germline, CDR1 is SQVTM and CDR2 is ANQGSEA. The CDR3 is made up of 14 amino acids. V gave up 4 bases and J gave up 11 bases; unmatched junction bases: 12. CDR3 nucleotide sequence: TGCAGCGTTGTTCTGGACAGGGGGCCTCGGGGTTACACCTTC. Residues: CSVVLDRGPRGYTF.

This clonotype has only a few counts. The chain links TRBV27 to TRBJ1-6; perhaps TRBD1 as D (5 bases). The V and J ends lost 7 bases and 7 bases respectively, with 14 bases between them. The CDR3 spans 14 residues. Germline V CDR1 and CDR2: MNHEY, SMNVEV (reference sequence). This chain's CDR3 is CASTIRQGNSPLHF. In nucleotides, the CDR3 is TGTGCCAGCACCATAAGGCAGGGCAATTCACCCCTCCACTTT.

Worth noting for this clonotype: Germline is not matched at one junction end, which may reflect a read error. This chain uses TRBV5-1 with TRBJ1-2; D is unclear. Germline CDR1 SGHRS, CDR2 YFSETQ. The CDR3 runs to 15 residues. The CDR3 DNA sequence: TGCGCCAGCAGCTTGGTTTCAGTGCCCAACTATGGCTGCACCTTC. Protein sequence: CASSLVSVPNYGCTF.

This clonotype occurred a few times. The V call is TRBV3-1, the J call TRBJ2-5, with D unclear. CDR1 is LGHDT and CDR2 is YNNKEL in the germline V gene (reference sequence). With 1 base removed from V and 6 bases from J, the gap between germline ends came to 3 bases. The CDR3 has 11 residues. The CDR3 DNA is TGTGCCAGCAGCCAAGTGAAGACCCAGTACTTC. Its protein product is CASSQVKTQYF.

The rearrangement uses TRBV5-1 and TRBJ2-3; TRBD2 matches 8 bases. This CDR3 spans 16 amino acids. V trimming: 3 bases; J trimming: 4 bases; junction bases outside the gene matches: 10. Germline lookup yields CDR1 SGHRS and CDR2 YFSETQ. In DNA form, the CDR3 reads TGCGCCAGCAGCTGGGGGGGGACTAGTGGGGCAGATACGCAGTATTTT. It specifies CASSWGGTSGADTQYF. The complete variable domain, with remaining parts taken from reference TRBV5-1 and TRBJ2-3, reads KAGVTQTPRYLIKTRGQQVTLSCSPISGHRSVSWYQQTPGQGLQFLFEYFSETQRNKGNFPGRFSGRQFSNSRSEMNVSTLELGDSALYLCASSWGGTSGADTQYFGPGTRLTVL.

About this clonotype itself: One end of the junction varies from germline; a read error may be responsible. This chain uses TRBV4-1 with TRBJ2-7; 7 bases fit TRBD1. The CDR3 has 14 amino acids. Germline lookup yields CDR1 MGHRA and CDR2 YSYEKL. The CDR3 DNA follows: TGCGCCAGCAGCCACAAGGGACAGTTCTACGGGCAGTACTTC. Translated: CASSHKGQFYGQYF.

With respect to this clonotype: Just one base apart from a much larger clone, this may be a read error. The rearrangement joins TRBV6-5 to TRBJ1-2, with a weak D call TRBD1 (6 bases). This CDR3 is built from 11 residues. CDR1 and CDR2 (germline): MNHEY, SVGAGI. CDR3 loop: CARRSGVGYTF. DNA of the CDR3: TGTGCCCGCAGGTCAGGGGTTGGCTACACCTTC.

This CDR3 is CASSQGVALDTQYF. As DNA, the CDR3 is TGTGCCAGCAGCCAGGGGGTGGCCCTAGATACGCAGTATTTT. The rearrangement links TRBV4-2 to TRBJ2-3, with D perhaps given as TRBD1 or TRBD2 (5 bases each). The CDR3 consists of 14 residues. CDR1 is LGHNA, CDR2 YNFKEQ, per germline. Trimming took off 3 bases at V and 5 bases at J, with 12 bases between the two ends.

On this clonotype: At one boundary the junction diverges from the germline segment, which might be a read error. This sequence joins TRBV5-1 and TRBJ2-7; D remains ambiguous. There are 15 residues in the CDR3. CDR1 is SGHRS, CDR2 YFSETQ, per germline. The CDR3 here is CASGLYGLVSYEQYF. The CDR3 region has the DNA TGCGCCAGCGGCTTGTATGGGTTAGTCTCCTACGAGCAGTACTTC. The complete variable domain, with remaining parts taken from reference TRBV5-1 and TRBJ2-7, reads KAGVTQTPRYLIKTRGQQVTLSCSPISGHRSVSWYQQTPGQGLQFLFEYFSETQRNKGNFPGRFSGRQFSNSRSEMNVSTLELGDSALYLCASGLYGLVSYEQYFGPGTRLTVT.

V and J are TRBV6-2 or TRBV6-3 and TRBJ2-5, with a tentative D call TRBD2 (6 bases). The CDR3 loop spans 13 amino acids. V lost 6 bases and J lost 7, with 15 bases in between. Germline CDR1 reads MNHEY; CDR2 reads SVGEGT. The CDR3 is CASSGGRIGTQYF. Written as DNA, the CDR3 is TGTGCCAGCAGCGGGGGAAGAATAGGGACCCAGTACTTC.

This chain connects TRBV5-1 to TRBJ2-1; no definite D call. V lost 0 bases and J 3 bases, leaving 10 bases between the germline ends. The CDR3 is made up of 15 amino acids. Per germline, CDR1 SGHRS and CDR2 YFSETQ. The CDR3 sequence: CASSLAGLYYNEQFF. The CDR3 bases are TGCGCCAGCAGCTTGGCCGGCTTATACTACAATGAGCAGTTCTTC. Combining the CDR3 with reference TRBV5-1 and TRBJ2-1 gives the whole variable domain KAGVTQTPRYLIKTRGQQVTLSCSPISGHRSVSWYQQTPGQGLQFLFEYFSETQRNKGNFPGRFSGRQFSNSRSEMNVSTLELGDSALYLCASSLAGLYYNEQFFGPGTRLTVL.

This clonotype was counted a few times. V and J are TRBV7-9 and TRBJ2-3; D not certain. The CDR3 spans 18 residues. CDR1 and CDR2 from the germline V gene are SEHNR and FQNEAQ (reference sequence). Trimming took off 2 bases at V and 2 bases at J, with 20 bases between the two ends. The CDR3 nucleotides are TGTGCCAGCAGCTTACGCCCCCTGGGGAAACACTACACAGATACGCAGTATTTT. Residues: CASSLRPLGKHYTDTQYF. Full variable domain (rest looked up from reference TRBV7-9 and TRBJ2-3): DTGVSQNPRHKITKRGQNVTFRCDPISEHNRLYWYRQTLGQGPEFLTYFQNEAQLEKSRLLSDRFSAERPKGSFSTLEIQRTEQGDSAMYLCASSLRPLGKHYTDTQYFGPGTRLTVL.